A single sample is the source of the 22 T cell receptor beta chains below, sequenced in a study of CXCR3-negative and CXCR3-positive naive CD8 T cells (dated by TCRdb to between 2017 and 2020). The instrument given in TCRdb is NextSeq 550. The Human TCR Profiling Kit (MiLaboratory) was used to prepare UMI-labeled 5' RACE TRB cDNA libraries. Reprocessed by TCRdb, the reads give a single entry per CDR3 protein sequence, without DNA. The table held for this sample gives tens of thousands of distinct CDR3 sequences. The ten top clones hold approximately 0.58% of the sample. Overall study results and their limits: TRB CDR3s from CXCR3-positive naive cells showed higher hydrophobicity (lower Kidera factor 4), lower energy, and higher strength and volume indices than CXCR3-negative naive cells.

These TCRs are of unknown antigen specificity. The sequencing sample was made of naive CXCR3+ CD8+ T cells from blood. The sample's cell subset or site label, decoded: CD45RO-CCR7+CD27+CD95- naive CD8+ T cells expressing CXCR3 (TNR3+). These receptors all come from a human donor in good health. Some clones in this sample may be carry-over from other donors' samples.

CDR3: CASSYSGDGYEQYF. The J gene is TRBJ2-7, the V gene TRBV6-5; the TRBD1 assignment by TCRdb is unverifiable without DNA. CDR1 is MNHEY, CDR2 SVGAGI, per germline. This CDR3 is built from 14 residues.

The chain joins TRBV19 to TRBJ2-7; TCRdb selects TRBD1, and the lack of DNA leaves this call unchecked. This CDR3 contains 13 residues. Germline V CDR1 and CDR2: LNHDA, SQIVND (reference sequence). The CDR3 loop is CASPGTGKYEQYF.

The chain joins TRBV5-1 to TRBJ2-2. In germline, CDR1 is SGHRS, CDR2 YFSETQ. CDR3 size: 12 residues. The CDR3 loop reads CASSPNTGELFF.

The gene calls are TRBV5-6 and TRBJ1-2. Germline V gene data show CDR1 as SGHDT and CDR2 as YYEEEE. The CDR3 sequence is 17 residues long. CDR3: CASSLKRVTAANYGYTF.

This chain links TRBV29-1 with TRBJ1-3. In germline, CDR1 is SQVTM, CDR2 ANQGSEA. There are 18 residues in the CDR3. Here the CDR3 reads CSVEKADGSFSALNTIYF.

V usage is TRBV29-1 and J usage is TRBJ1-1; TCRdb outputs TRBD1, but without DNA this stays unchecked. In germline, CDR1 is SQVTM, CDR2 ANQGSEA. The CDR3 contains 11 residues. The CDR3 loop reads CSVSGAAPAFF. Complete variable domain (other parts from reference TRBV29-1 and TRBJ1-1): SAVISQKPSRDICQRGTSLTIQCQVDSQVTMMFWYRQQPGQSLTLIATANQGSEATYESGFVIDKFPISRPNLTFSTLTVSNMSPEDSSIYLCSVSGAAPAFFGQGTRLTVV.

This chain joins TRBV4-1 and TRBJ2-3. The CDR3 sequence is 14 residues long. Per the germline V gene, CDR1 is MGHRA and CDR2 is YSYEKL. The CDR3: CASSQVDSTDTQYF.

The CDR3 protein is CASSPWTGGKTEAFF. The chain joins TRBV13 to TRBJ1-1; TCRdb gives TRBD1 as the D gene, but with no DNA this cannot be confirmed. Germline V gene data show CDR1 as PRHDT and CDR2 as FYEKMQ (reference sequence). The CDR3 runs 15 residues.

The chain is built from TRBV4-1 and TRBJ2-5. The CDR3 runs to 13 residues. Germline CDR1 reads MGHRA; CDR2 reads YSYEKL. This CDR3 reads CASSPYRGETQYF.

The rearrangement uses TRBV5-6 and TRBJ1-1; no DNA is available, so the TRBD1 call from TCRdb remains unchecked. The CDR3 is 17 amino acids. The germline V gene has CDR1 SGHDT and CDR2 YYEEEE. CDR3 residues: CASSYPLGDTVNTEAFF. Full variable domain (rest looked up from reference TRBV5-6 and TRBJ1-1): DAGVTQSPTHLIKTRGQQVTLRCSPKSGHDTVSWYQQALGQGPQFIFQYYEEEERQRGNFPDRFSGHQFPNYSSELNVNALLLGDSALYLCASSYPLGDTVNTEAFFGQGTRLTVV.

This chain links TRBV14 with TRBJ2-2. Germline V gene lookup returns CDR1 SGHDN and CDR2 FVKESK. This CDR3 is 15 amino acids long. CDR3 residues: CASSQDLHGSGELFF.

The chain couples TRBV28 to TRBJ2-7; TCRdb picks TRBD2, but there is no DNA to check that call. The CDR3 is 15 amino acids. Per the germline V gene, CDR1 is MDHEN and CDR2 is SYDVKM. The CDR3 sequence is CASSLPWLGSNEQYF.

The chain couples TRBV28 to TRBJ2-1; TCRdb names TRBD1, which stays unverified in the absence of DNA. There are 13 residues in the CDR3. Germline CDR1 is MDHEN and CDR2 is SYDVKM. The chain's CDR3 is CASSLGQSNEQFF.

J is TRBJ2-4 and V is TRBV28; TCRdb outputs TRBD2, but without DNA this stays unchecked. Germline V CDR1 and CDR2: MDHEN, SYDVKM. This CDR3 contains 16 residues. CDR3: CASLNRDAGTGAIQYF.

The chain carries TRBV27 and TRBJ2-2. This CDR3 is built from 14 residues. Germline-derived CDR1 and CDR2 are MNHEY and SMNVEV (reference sequence). CDR3 loop: CASSLSDGTGELFF.

The gene calls are TRBV29-1 and TRBJ2-2. The CDR3 loop spans 13 amino acids. Germline lookup yields CDR1 SQVTM and CDR2 ANQGSEA. CDR3 sequence reads: CSVFLGNTGELFF.

V usage is TRBV5-1 and J usage is TRBJ2-7; the D call from TCRdb, TRBD1, cannot be confirmed without DNA. This CDR3 is 14 amino acids long. Germline assignment: CDR1 SGHRS and CDR2 YFSETQ. This chain's CDR3 is CASSSPGQIYEQYF.

This chain links TRBV4-1 with TRBJ1-1; absent DNA, TCRdb's TRBD1 call cannot be checked. Germline V gene sequence: CDR1 MGHRA, CDR2 YSYEKL. The CDR3 contains 16 residues. The CDR3 sequence: CASSQDNWGAYTEASF.

V gene TRBV12-3 or TRBV12-4 combines with J gene TRBJ2-7; TCRdb's assignment of TRBD1 cannot be checked, as there is no DNA. The CDR3 is made up of 15 amino acids. This CDR3 is CASSLGQGAPYEQYF.

The chain couples TRBV11-2 to TRBJ2-1; the D call of TRBD2 rests on TCRdb alone, since no DNA is present to check it. CDR3 length: 15 residues. CDR1 is SGHAT, CDR2 FQNNGV, per germline. This CDR3 reads CAGSLWGESYNEQFF.

The chain carries TRBV4-2 and TRBJ2-7; without DNA, the TCRdb call of TRBD2 cannot be checked. Germline CDR1 is LGHNA and CDR2 is YNFKEQ. This CDR3 contains 15 residues. The CDR3 protein is CASSQGPSGGYEQYF.

V and J are TRBV2 and TRBJ2-1. Germline V gene sequence: CDR1 SNHLY, CDR2 FYNNEI. CDR3 length: 11 residues. This chain's CDR3 is CASSAMGEQFF.